This entry lists 10 T cell receptor beta chains sequenced from one sample in a study of post-analysis software for immune sequencing data. Included in the TCR beta cDNA libraries were unique molecular identifiers. TCRdb re-analysed the PCR reads in MiXCR, keeping a single row per CDR3 protein. The sample lists under 200,000 distinct CDR3 sequences; roughly 34% were seen once. Specimen: blood, collected after autologous hematopoietic stem cell transplantation. All receptors come from a girl between 5 and 17 years old with multiple sclerosis.

The chain joins TRBV5-1 to TRBJ2-1, with 8 nucleotides matching TRBD2. This CDR3 contains 15 residues. The junction had 4 bases not matched to a gene; V was cut back by 4 bases and J by 1 base. Germline V gene sequence: CDR1 SGHRS, CDR2 YFSETQ. This CDR3 reads CASSILAESYNEQFF. The CDR3, as DNA: TGCGCCAGCAGCATACTAGCGGAGTCCTACAATGAGCAGTTCTTC.

The chain carries TRBV5-1 and TRBJ1-1; the D gene is possibly TRBD1 (5 bases). The CDR3 extends over 18 amino acids. Germline lookup yields CDR1 SGHRS and CDR2 YFSETQ. Between the trimmed V and J ends, which lost 1 base and 1 base, there was a span of 20 bases. CDR3 in amino acids: CASSLWGPRGNQNTEAFF. The CDR3 coding sequence is TGCGCCAGCAGCTTGTGGGGACCACGGGGGAACCAGAACACTGAAGCTTTCTTT.

This clonotype was seen repeatedly, ten times or more. One junction end disagrees with the germline gene, perhaps due to a read error. The rearrangement uses TRBV20-1 and TRBJ2-1, with D maybe TRBD1 (7 bases). CDR3 size: 15 residues. Germline CDR1 reads DFQATT; CDR2 reads SNEGSKA (reference sequence). DNA for the CDR3: TGCAGTGCTAGAGATCGACTAGGGGGCTACACTGAGCAGTTCTTC. It translates to CSARDRLGGYTEQFF.

The V gene is TRBV12-3 or TRBV12-4, the J gene TRBJ1-6; 7 bases are a match to TRBD1. Trimming took 3 bases from V and 7 from J; bases not matched to a gene: 3. This CDR3 comprises 14 residues. The CDR3 spells CASSLDRLNSPLHF. The CDR3 DNA sequence: TGTGCCAGCAGTTTGGACAGGTTGAATTCACCCCTCCACTTT.

This clonotype appeared a few times. The chain carries TRBV29-1 and TRBJ1-1, with D perhaps matching TRBD1 (6 bases). This CDR3 is 12 amino acids long. V was trimmed by 7 bases and J by 6 bases, leaving 15 bases between them. Germline V gives CDR1 SQVTM, CDR2 ANQGSEA. The CDR3 sequence is CSATGASAEAFF. As DNA, the CDR3 is TGCAGCGCCACGGGGGCGTCGGCTGAAGCTTTCTTT.

This clonotype was counted only a few times. The chain uses TRBV20-1 and TRBJ1-6; D gene uncertain. The CDR3 has 11 residues. Germline V gives CDR1 DFQATT, CDR2 SNEGSKA (reference sequence). Trimming left V 6 bases short and J 9 bases short, with 9 bases between. CDR3 nucleotides: TGCAGTGCCCGGCGGGGTTCACCCCTCCACTTT. As protein: CSARRGSPLHF.

The V gene is TRBV30, the J gene TRBJ2-3; D not resolved. Per the germline V gene, CDR1 is GTSNPN and CDR2 is SVGIG (reference sequence). V lost 6 bases and J 2 bases, leaving 15 bases between the germline ends. This CDR3 comprises 14 residues. The CDR3 reads CACDINGTTDTQYF. As DNA, the CDR3 is TGTGCCTGCGATATAAACGGAACCACAGATACGCAGTATTTT. Complete variable domain (other parts from reference TRBV30 and TRBJ2-3): SQTIHQWPATLVQPVGSPLSLECTVEGTSNPNLYWYRQAAGRGLQLLFYSVGIGQISSEVPQNLSASRPQDRQFILSSKKLLLSDSGFYLCACDINGTTDTQYFGPGTRLTVL.

This clonotype was seen at least ten times. The chain couples TRBV7-3 to TRBJ2-5, with TRBD2 identical over 14 bases. Trimming cost V 4 bases and J 4 bases; bases outside gene matches: 8. The CDR3 has 17 amino acids. Per the germline V gene, CDR1 is SGHTA and CDR2 is FQGTGA. Written as DNA, the CDR3 is TGTGCCAGCAGCTCCCTAGGACTAGCGGGAGGTCGAGAGACCCAGTACTTC. Translation gives CASSSLGLAGGRETQYF.

This clonotype was seen repeatedly, ten times or more. This chain connects TRBV29-1 to TRBJ2-1; 7 bases align to TRBD2. The CDR3 is 11 amino acids. Germline V CDR1 and CDR2: SQVTM, ANQGSEA. Trimming took 7 bases from V and 8 from J; bases not matched to a gene: 5. CDR3 residues: CSGASGHEQFF. In DNA form, the CDR3 reads TGCAGCGGGGCTAGCGGACATGAGCAGTTCTTC.

V is TRBV6-5 and J is TRBJ1-2; tentatively, D is TRBD1 (5 bases). The germline V gene encodes CDR1 MNHEY and CDR2 SVGAGI. The germline V and J ends were trimmed by 10 bases and 6 bases, with 12 bases remaining between them. CDR3 length: 11 residues. Here the CDR3 reads CATLGRDGYTF. CDR3 coding DNA: TGTGCCACCCTGGGACGGGATGGCTACACCTTC.